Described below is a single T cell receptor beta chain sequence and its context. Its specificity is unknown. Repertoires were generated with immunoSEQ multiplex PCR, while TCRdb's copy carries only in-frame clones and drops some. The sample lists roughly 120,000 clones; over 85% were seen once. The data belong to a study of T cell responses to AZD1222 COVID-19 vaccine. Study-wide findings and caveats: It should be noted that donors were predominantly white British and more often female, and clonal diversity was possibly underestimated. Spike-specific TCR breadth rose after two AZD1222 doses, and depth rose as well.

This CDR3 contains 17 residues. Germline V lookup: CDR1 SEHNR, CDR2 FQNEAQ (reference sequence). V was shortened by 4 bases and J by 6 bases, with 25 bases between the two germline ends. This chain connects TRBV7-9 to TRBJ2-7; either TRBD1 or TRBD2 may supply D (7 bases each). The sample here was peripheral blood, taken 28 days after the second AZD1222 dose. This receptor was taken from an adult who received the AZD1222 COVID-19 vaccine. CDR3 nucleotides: TGTGCCAGCAGCTCGCGAACGGGGAGGGGGCCGGGACTCGAGCAGTACTTC. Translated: CASSSRTGRGPGLEQYF.